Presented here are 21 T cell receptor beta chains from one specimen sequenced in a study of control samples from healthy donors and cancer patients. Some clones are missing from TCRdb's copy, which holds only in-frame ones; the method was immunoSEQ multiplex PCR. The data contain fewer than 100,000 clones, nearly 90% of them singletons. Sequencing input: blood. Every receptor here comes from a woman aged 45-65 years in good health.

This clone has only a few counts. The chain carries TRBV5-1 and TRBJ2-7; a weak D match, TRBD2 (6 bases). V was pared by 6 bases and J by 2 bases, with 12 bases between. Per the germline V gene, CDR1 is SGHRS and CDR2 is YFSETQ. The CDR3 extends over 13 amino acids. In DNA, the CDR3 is TGCGCCAGCACTCTGGGGGGAACCTACGAGCAGTACTTC. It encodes CASTLGGTYEQYF.

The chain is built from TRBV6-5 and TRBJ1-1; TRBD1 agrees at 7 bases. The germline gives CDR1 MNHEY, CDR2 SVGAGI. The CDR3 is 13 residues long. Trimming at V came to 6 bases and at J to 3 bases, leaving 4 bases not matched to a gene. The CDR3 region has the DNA TGTGCCAGCAGCGCAGGGGGATACACTGAAGCTTTCTTT. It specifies CASSAGGYTEAFF.

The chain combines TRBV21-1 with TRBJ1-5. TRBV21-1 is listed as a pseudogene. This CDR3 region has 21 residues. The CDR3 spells CASSKEKEGRPFSYSNQPQHF. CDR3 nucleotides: TGTGCCAGCAGCAAAGAGAAGGAAGGGCGCCCCTTTAGTTATAGCAATCAGCCCCAGCATTTT.

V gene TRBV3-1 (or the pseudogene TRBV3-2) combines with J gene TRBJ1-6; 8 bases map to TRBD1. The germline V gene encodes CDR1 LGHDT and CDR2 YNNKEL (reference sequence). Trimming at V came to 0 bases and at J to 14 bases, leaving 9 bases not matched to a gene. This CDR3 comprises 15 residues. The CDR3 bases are TGTGCCAGCAGCCAAGATCTTGCAGGGACAGGCACCCTCCACTTT. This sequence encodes CASSQDLAGTGTLHF.

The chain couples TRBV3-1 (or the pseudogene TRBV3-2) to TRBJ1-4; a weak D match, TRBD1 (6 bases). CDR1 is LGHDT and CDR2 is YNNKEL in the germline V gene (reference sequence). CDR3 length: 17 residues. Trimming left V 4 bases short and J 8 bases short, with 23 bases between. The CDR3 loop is CASSPQGSGSPLEKLFF. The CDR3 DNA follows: TGTGCCAGCAGCCCCCAGGGGTCAGGGTCCCCCCTCGAAAAACTGTTTTTT.

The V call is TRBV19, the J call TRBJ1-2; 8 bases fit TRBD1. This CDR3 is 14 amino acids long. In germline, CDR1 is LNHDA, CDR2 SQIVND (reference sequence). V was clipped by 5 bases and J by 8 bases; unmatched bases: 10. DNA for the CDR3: TGTGCCAGTAGTCCCCAGGACAGGGTTGGAGGCTACACCTTC. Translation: CASSPQDRVGGYTF.

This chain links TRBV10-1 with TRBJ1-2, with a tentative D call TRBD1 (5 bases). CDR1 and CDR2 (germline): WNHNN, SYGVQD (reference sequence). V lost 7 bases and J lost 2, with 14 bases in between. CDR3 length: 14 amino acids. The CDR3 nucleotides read TGCGCCAGCACCCCAACCGACAGAAACTATGGCTACACCTTC. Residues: CASTPTDRNYGYTF.

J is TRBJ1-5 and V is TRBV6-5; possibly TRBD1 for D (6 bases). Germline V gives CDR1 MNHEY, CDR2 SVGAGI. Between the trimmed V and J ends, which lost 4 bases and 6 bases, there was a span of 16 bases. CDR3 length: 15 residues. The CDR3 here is CASSSSGVSGQPQHF. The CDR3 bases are TGTGCCAGCAGTTCCTCAGGGGTCAGCGGTCAGCCCCAGCATTTT.

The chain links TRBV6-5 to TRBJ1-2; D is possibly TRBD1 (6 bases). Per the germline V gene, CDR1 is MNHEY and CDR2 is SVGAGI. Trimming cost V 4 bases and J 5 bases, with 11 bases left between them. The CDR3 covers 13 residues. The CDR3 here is CASSFIQGYGYTF. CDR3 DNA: TGTGCCAGCAGTTTCATACAGGGATATGGCTACACCTTC.

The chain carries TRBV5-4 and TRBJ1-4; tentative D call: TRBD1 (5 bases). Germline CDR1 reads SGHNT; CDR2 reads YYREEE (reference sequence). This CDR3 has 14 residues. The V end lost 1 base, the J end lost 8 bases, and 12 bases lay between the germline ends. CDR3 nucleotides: TGTGCCAGCAGCTTGCAAGGGGTTTACGAAAAACTGTTTTTT. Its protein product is CASSLQGVYEKLFF.

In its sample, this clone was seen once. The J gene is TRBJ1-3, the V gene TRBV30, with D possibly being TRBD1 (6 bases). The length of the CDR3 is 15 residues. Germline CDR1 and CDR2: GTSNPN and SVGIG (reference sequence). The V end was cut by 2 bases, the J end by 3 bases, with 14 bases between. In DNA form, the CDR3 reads TGTGCCTGGAGTCCCGAGGACAGATTTGGAAACACCATATATTTT. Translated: CAWSPEDRFGNTIYF.

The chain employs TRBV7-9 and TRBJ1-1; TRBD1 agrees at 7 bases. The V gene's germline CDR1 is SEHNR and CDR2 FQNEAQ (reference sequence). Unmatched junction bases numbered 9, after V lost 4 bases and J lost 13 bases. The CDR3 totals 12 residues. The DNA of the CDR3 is TGTGCCAGCAGCTATACGACCGGACAGGTTTTCTTT. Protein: CASSYTTGQVFF.

The CDR3 protein is CASSSANTGELFF. The CDR3 DNA reads TGTGCCAGCAGTTCCGCGAACACCGGGGAGCTGTTTTTT. The chain employs TRBV2 and TRBJ2-2; D ambiguous. The CDR3 is 13 residues long. With 5 bases removed from V and 0 bases from J, the gap between germline ends came to 4 bases. Germline CDR1 and CDR2: SNHLY and FYNNEI.

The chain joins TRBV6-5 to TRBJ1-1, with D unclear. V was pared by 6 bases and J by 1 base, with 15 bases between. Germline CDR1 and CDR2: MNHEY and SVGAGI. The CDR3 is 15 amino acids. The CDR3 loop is CASRSLGIKNTEAFF. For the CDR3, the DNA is TGTGCCAGCAGAAGCTTAGGGATAAAGAACACTGAAGCTTTCTTT.

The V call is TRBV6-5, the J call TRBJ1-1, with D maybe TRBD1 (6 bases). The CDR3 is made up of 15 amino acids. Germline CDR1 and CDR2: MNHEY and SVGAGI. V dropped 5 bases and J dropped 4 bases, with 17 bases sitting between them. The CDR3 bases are TGTGCCAGCAGTATTTCAACAGGGTTGGTCACTGAAGCTTTCTTT. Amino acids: CASSISTGLVTEAFF.

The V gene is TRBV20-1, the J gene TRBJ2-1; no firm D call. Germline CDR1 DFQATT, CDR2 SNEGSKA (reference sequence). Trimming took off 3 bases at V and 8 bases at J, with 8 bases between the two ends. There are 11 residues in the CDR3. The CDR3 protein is CSASDFHEQFF. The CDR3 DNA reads TGCAGTGCTAGTGACTTCCATGAGCAGTTCTTC.

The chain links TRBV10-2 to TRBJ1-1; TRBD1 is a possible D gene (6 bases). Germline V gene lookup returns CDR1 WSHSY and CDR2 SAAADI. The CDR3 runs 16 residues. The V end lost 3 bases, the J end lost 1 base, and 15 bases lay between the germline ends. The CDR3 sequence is CASSDPSRGWNTEAFF. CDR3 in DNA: TGCGCCAGCAGTGACCCGTCCAGGGGCTGGAACACTGAAGCTTTCTTT.

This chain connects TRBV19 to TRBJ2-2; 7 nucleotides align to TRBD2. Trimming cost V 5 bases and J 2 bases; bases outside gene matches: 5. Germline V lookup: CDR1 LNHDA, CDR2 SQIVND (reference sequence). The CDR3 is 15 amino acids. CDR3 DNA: TGTGCCAGTAGTCTCTCGGGGGGTAACACCGGGGAGCTGTTTTTT. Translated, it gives CASSLSGGNTGELFF.

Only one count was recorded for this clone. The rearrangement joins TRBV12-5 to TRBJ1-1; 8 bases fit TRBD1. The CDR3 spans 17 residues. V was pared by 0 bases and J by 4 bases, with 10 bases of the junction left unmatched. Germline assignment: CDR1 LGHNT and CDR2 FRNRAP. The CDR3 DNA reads TGTGCTAGTGGTTTGGTACCCTTACAGGGGGGTGGCACTGAAGCTTTCTTT. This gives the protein CASGLVPLQGGGTEAFF.

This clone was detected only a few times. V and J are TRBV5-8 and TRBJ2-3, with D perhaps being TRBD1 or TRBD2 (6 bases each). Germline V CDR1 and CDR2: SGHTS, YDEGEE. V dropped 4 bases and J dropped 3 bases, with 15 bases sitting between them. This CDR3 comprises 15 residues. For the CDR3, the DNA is TGTGCCAGCAGCCCAGGGGAAGGGGGGACAGATACGCAGTATTTT. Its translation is CASSPGEGGTDTQYF.

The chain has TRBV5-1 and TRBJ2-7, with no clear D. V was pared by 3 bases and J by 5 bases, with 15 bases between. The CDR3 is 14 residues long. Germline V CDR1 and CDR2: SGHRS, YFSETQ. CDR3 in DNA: TGCGCCAGCAGCTCACCCTTAGGTGGGGACGAGCAGTACTTC. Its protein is CASSSPLGGDEQYF.